The subject of this entry is one T cell receptor (beta chain). Profiled with immunoSEQ multiplex PCR; TCRdb holds only in-frame clones, not every one. The repertoire has about 280,000 clones, under 90% of them found once; the top ten carry just under 0.95%. The sample comes from a study of blood T cell repertoires in COVID-19. As for the study in general: T cells, B-cell-depleted T cells, or PBMCs provided the cDNA or gDNA that served as material.

The germline gives CDR1 ENHRY, CDR2 SYGVKD. V shed 0 bases and J shed 6 bases, with 6 bases lying between them. The length of the CDR3 is 12 residues. Sequenced input: peripheral blood. The gene calls are TRBV10-3 and TRBJ2-7; TRBD2 might be the D (5 bases). The TCR comes from a woman between 40 and 55 years old who had recovered from COVID-19. CDR3 sequence: CAISESRAEQYF. CDR3 coding DNA: TGTGCCATCAGTGAGTCGAGGGCCGAGCAGTACTTC.